This T cell receptor (beta chain) was identified in a study of CD8+ T cells in alopecia areata. RNA was extracted and reverse transcribed into cDNA as the sequencing template. Profiling relied on immunoSEQ multiplex PCR, and the TCRdb table lists in-frame clones only, not all of them. Of 150,000 to 200,000 clones listed, 60% are singletons. The treatment denotes: oral pan-JAK inhibitor, 5-10 mg twice daily. This clone was seen a handful of times. Germline V gene sequence: CDR1 GTSNPN, CDR2 SVGIG (reference sequence). This CDR3 is 11 amino acids long. Trimming removed 0 bases from V and 9 bases from J, with 8 bases in between.

The chain combines TRBV30 with TRBJ1-2; the D gene is possibly TRBD1 (5 bases). Source: CD4+ T cells sorted from blood, taken at week 24, from a patient treated with tofacitinib. This TCR was recovered from a human donor with alopecia areata. CDR3 nucleotide sequence: TGTGCCTGGAGTGTGGGGGTGAGCTACACCTTC. Amino acids: CAWSVGVSYTF.